The count of the clone carrying this T cell receptor (beta chain) is one. A Seattle source enrolled patients during active infection and followed them longitudinally. Original methodology: Quantification of nucleated cells was approximated via reference gene primer amplification. Libraries were prepared by immunoSEQ multiplex PCR; TCRdb keeps only in-frame clonotypes and omits some of them. The V and J calls and the clone size are those of that table, but D and trimming were determined from the DNA. Counted here are a few hundred thousand clones, about 85% occurring once; the ten biggest clones make up roughly 0.94%. The data stem from a study of blood T cell repertoires in COVID-19. Across the study: Acute-phase and convalescent COVID-19 samples originated in the United States, Italy and Spain. Nucleic acid was either cDNA or gDNA, and it came from T cells, B-cell-depleted T cells, or PBMCs.

CDR1 is SGHNT, CDR2 YENEEA, per germline. The CDR3 consists of 14 residues. V lost 5 bases and J lost 2; bases outside the gene matches: 6. This sequence was found in a human donor with COVID-19, enrolled during active disease. The donor label of this sample is uncertain. The rearrangement links TRBV11-3 to TRBJ2-7, with 7 bases lining up with TRBD2. Input material: peripheral blood. The CDR3 DNA reads as TGTGCCAGCAGCCCCGGGGAGGGGCCCTACGAGCAGTACTTC. It codes for CASSPGEGPYEQYF.